The 2 T cell receptor beta chains presented below share a single source sample, sequenced in a study of cytotoxic CD8 clonotypes in ibrutinib-treated CLL. Here immunoSEQ multiplex PCR was the method, and the copy in TCRdb shows in-frame clones only, minus some. Here the sample spans 250,000 to 350,000 clones, around 76% being singletons. The input for sequencing was PBMCs, taken at disease progression, from a patient treated with ibrutinib. Every receptor here comes from a human donor with chronic lymphocytic leukemia.

The chain links TRBV7-2 to TRBJ1-5, with no clear D. Germline-derived CDR1 and CDR2 are SGHTA and FQGNSA. This CDR3 region has 13 residues. V was shortened by 6 bases and J by 3 bases, with 9 bases between the two germline ends. CDR3 loop: CASRGDANQPQHF. CDR3 nucleotide sequence: TGTGCCAGCAGGGGAGACGCCAATCAGCCCCAGCATTTT. Using reference TRBV7-2 and TRBJ1-5 for the parts outside the CDR3, the full variable domain is GAGVSQSPSNKVTEKGKDVELRCDPISGHTALYWYRQSLGQGLEFLIYFQGNSAPDKSGLPSDRFSAERTGGSVSTLTIQRTQQEDSAVYLCASRGDANQPQHFGDGTRLSIL.

The chain carries TRBV27 and TRBJ1-5, with TRBD1 matching over 7 bases. Germline-derived CDR1 and CDR2 are MNHEY and SMNVEV (reference sequence). Germline trimming cut 9 bases from V and 7 bases from J; bases unmatched to any gene: 9. This CDR3 has 13 amino acids. The CDR3 DNA sequence: TGTGCCAGGACAGGGTGCCCGGAGCAGCCCCAGCATTTT. It translates to CARTGCPEQPQHF.